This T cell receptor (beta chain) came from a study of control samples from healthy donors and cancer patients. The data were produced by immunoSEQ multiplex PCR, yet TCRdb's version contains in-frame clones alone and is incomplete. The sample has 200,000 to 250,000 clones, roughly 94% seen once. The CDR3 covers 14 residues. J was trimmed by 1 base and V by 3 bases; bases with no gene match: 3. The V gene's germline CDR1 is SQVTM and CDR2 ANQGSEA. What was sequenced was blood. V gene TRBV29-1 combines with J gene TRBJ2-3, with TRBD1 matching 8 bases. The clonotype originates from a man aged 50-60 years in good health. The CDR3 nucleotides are TGCAGCGTTGATGGGACAGGAGGCACAGATACGCAGTATTTT. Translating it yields CSVDGTGGTDTQYF.